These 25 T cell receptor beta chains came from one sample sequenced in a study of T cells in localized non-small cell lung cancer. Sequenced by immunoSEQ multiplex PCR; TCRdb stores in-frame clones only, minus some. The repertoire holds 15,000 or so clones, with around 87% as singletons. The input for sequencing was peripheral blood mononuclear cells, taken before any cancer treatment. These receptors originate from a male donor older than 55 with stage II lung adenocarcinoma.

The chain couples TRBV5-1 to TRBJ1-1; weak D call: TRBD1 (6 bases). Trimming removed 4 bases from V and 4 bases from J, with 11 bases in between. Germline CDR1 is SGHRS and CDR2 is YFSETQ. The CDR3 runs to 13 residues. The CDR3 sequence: CASSQRGGTEAFF. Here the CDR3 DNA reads TGCGCCAGCAGCCAAAGGGGGGGCACTGAAGCTTTCTTT.

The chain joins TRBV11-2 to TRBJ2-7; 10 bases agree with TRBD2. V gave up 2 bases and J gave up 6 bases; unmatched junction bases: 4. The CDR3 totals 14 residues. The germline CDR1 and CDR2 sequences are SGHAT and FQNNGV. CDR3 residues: CASSLLLAGAEQYF. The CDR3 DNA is TGTGCCAGCAGCTTACTGCTAGCGGGAGCCGAGCAGTACTTC.

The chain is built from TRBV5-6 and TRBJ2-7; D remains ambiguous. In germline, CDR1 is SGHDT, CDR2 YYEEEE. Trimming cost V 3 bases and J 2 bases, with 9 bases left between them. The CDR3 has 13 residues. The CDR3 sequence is CASSSTLAYEQYF. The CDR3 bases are TGTGCCAGCAGCTCGACTCTAGCCTACGAGCAGTACTTC.

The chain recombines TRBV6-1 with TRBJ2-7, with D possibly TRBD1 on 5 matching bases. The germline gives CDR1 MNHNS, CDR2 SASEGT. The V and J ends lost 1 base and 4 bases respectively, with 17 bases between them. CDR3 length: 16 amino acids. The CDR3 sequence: CASSEVEGHLGYEQYF. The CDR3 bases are TGTGCCAGCAGTGAAGTCGAAGGACACCTCGGATACGAGCAGTACTTC.

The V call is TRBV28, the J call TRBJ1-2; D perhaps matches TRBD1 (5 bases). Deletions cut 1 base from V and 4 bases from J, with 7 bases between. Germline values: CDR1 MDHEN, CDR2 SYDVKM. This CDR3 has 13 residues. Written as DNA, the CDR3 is TGTGCCAGCAGTTTATCAGGGACCTATGGCTACACCTTC. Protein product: CASSLSGTYGYTF.

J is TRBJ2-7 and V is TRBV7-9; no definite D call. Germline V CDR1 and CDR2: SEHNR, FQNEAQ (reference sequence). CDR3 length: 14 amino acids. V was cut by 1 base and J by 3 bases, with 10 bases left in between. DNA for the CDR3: TGTGCCAGCAGCTTAGTAGCCCAGAACTACGAGCAGTACTTC. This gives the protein CASSLVAQNYEQYF.

This chain's CDR3 is CASSATDRGRGEAFF. DNA for the CDR3: TGTGCCAGCAGCGCCACTGACAGGGGAAGGGGTGAAGCTTTCTTT. The gene calls are TRBV9 and TRBJ1-1, with 8 bases lining up with TRBD1. V shed 3 bases, J shed 7 bases, and the junction held 11 bases outside the gene matches. Per the germline V gene, CDR1 is SGDLS and CDR2 is YYNGEE. The CDR3 has 15 residues.

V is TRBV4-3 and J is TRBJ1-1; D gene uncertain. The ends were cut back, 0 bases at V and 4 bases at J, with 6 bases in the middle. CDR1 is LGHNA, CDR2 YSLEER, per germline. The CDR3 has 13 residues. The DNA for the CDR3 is TGCGCCAGCAGCCAAGAGGTTGGCACTGAAGCTTTCTTT. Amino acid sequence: CASSQEVGTEAFF.

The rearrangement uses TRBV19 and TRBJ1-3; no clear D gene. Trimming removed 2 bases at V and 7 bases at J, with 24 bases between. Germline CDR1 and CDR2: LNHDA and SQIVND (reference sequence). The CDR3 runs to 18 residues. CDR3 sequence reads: CASSIRSGGIPPENTIYF. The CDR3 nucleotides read TGTGCCAGTAGTATACGTTCGGGAGGGATCCCACCCGAGAACACCATATATTTT.

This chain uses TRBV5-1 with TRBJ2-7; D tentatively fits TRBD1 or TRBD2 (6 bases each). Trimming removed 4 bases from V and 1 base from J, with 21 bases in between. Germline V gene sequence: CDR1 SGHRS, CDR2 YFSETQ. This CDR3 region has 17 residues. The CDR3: CASSRGPPPEGSYEQYF. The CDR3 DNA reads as TGCGCCAGCAGCCGGGGGCCTCCGCCTGAGGGGTCCTACGAGCAGTACTTC.

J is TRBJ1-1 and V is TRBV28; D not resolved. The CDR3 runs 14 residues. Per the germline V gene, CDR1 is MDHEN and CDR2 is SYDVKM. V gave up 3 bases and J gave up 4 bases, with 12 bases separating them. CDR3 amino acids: CASSFSWTGTEAFF. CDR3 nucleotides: TGTGCCAGCAGTTTCTCCTGGACGGGCACTGAAGCTTTCTTT.

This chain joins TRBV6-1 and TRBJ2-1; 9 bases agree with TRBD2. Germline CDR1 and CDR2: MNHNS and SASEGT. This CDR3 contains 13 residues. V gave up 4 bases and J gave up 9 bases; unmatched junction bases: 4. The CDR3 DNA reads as TGTGCCAGCAGTGTAGCGGGAGTAGGTGAGCAGTTCTTC. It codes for CASSVAGVGEQFF.

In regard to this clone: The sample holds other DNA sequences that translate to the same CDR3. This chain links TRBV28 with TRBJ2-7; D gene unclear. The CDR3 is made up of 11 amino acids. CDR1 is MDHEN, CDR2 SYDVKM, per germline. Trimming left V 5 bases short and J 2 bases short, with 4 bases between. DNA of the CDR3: TGTGCCAGCAGTCATACCTACGAGCAGTACTTC. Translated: CASSHTYEQYF.

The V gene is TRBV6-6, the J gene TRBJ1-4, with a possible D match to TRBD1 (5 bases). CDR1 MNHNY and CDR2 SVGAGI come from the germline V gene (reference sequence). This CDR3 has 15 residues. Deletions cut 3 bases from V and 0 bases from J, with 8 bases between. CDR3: CASSYLGATNEKLFF. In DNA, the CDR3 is TGTGCCAGCAGTTATTTGGGGGCAACTAATGAAAAACTGTTTTTT.

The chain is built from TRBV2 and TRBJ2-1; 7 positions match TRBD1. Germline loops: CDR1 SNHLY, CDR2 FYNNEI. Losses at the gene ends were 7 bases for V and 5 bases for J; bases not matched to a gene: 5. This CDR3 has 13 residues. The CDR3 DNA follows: TGTGCCAGCATTAGTACAGGGGACAATGAGCAGTTCTTC. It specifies CASISTGDNEQFF.

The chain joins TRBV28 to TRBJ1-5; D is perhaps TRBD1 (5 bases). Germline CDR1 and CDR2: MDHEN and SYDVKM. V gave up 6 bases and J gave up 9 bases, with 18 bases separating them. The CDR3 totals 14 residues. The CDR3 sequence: CASRPPGPEVPQHF. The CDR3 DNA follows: TGTGCCAGCAGGCCCCCGGGGCCCGAAGTGCCCCAGCATTTT. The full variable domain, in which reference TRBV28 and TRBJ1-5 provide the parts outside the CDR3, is DVKVTQSSRYLVKRTGEKVFLECVQDMDHENMFWYRQDPGLGLRLIYFSYDVKMKEKGDIPEGYSVSREKKERFSLILESASTNQTSMYLCASRPPGPEVPQHFGDGTRLSIL.

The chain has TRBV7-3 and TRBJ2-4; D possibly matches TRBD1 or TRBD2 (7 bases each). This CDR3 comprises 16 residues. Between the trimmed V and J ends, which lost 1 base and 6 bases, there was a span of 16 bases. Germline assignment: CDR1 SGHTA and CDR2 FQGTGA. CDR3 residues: CASSLMRQGEGNIQYF. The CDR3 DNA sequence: TGTGCCAGCAGCTTAATGCGGCAGGGGGAGGGAAACATTCAGTACTTC. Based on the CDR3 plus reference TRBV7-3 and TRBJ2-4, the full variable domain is GAGVSQTPSNKVTEKGKYVELRCDPISGHTALYWYRQSLGQGPEFLIYFQGTGAADDSGLPNDRFFAVRPEGSVSTLKIQRTERGDSAVYLCASSLMRQGEGNIQYFGAGTRLSVL.

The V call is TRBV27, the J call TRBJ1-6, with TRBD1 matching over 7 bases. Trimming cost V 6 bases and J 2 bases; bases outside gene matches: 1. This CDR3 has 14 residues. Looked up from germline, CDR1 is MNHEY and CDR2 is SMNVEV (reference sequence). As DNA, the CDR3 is TGTGCCAGCAGCGGACAGGCCTATAATTCACCCCTCCACTTT. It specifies CASSGQAYNSPLHF.

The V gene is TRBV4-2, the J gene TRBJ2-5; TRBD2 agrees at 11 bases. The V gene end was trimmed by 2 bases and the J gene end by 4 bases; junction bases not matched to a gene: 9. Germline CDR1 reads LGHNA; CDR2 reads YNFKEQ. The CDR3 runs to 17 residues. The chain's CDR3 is CASSQSAGLAGGETQYF. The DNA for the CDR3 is TGTGCCAGCAGCCAAAGTGCGGGCCTAGCGGGAGGAGAGACCCAGTACTTC.

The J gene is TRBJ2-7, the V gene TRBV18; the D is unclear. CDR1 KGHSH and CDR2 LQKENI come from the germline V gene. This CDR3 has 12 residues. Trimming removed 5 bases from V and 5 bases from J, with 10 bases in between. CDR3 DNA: TGTGCCAGCTCATCTAACCACGACGAGCAGTACTTC. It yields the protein CASSSNHDEQYF.

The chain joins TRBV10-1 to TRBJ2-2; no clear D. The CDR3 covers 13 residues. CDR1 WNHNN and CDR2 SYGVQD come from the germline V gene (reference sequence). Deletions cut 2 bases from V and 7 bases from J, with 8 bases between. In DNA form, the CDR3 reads TGCGCCAGCAGTGAGAGGGTTGACGGGGAGCTGTTTTTT. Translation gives CASSERVDGELFF.

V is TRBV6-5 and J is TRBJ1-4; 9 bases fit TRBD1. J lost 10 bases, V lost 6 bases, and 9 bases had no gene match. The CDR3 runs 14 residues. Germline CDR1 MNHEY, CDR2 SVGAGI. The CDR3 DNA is TGTGCCAGCAGCCCGGACAGGGGCCGAGGAAAACTGTTTTTT. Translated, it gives CASSPDRGRGKLFF.

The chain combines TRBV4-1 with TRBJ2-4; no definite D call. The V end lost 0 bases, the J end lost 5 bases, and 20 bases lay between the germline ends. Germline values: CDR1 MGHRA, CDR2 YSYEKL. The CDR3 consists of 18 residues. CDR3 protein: CASSQDHGRLSPQNIQYF. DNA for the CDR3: TGCGCCAGCAGCCAAGACCATGGCCGCCTCAGTCCTCAAAACATTCAGTACTTC.

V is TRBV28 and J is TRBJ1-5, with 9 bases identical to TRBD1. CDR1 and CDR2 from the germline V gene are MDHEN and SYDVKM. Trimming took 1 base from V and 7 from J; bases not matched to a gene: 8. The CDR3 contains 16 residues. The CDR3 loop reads CASSLLGTGKIQPQHF. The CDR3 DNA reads TGTGCCAGCAGTTTATTGGGGACAGGGAAAATCCAGCCCCAGCATTTT.

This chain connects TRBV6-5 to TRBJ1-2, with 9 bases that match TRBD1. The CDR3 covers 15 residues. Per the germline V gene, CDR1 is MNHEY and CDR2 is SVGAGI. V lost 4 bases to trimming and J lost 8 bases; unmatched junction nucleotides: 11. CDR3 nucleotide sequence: TGTGCCAGCAGTTCACCAAACAGGGGGCTAAGAGGCTACACCTTC. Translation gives CASSSPNRGLRGYTF.